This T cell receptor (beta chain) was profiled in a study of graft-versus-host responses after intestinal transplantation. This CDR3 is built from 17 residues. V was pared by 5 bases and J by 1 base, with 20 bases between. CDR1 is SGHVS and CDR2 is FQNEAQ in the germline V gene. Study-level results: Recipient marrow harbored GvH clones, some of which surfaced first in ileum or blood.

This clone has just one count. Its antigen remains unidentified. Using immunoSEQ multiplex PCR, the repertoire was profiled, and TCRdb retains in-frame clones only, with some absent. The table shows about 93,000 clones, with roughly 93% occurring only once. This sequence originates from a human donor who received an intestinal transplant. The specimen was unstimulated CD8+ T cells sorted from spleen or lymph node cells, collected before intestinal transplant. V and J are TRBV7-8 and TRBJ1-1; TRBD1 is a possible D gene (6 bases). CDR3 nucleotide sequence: TGTGCCAGCAGCCCTGATTTCAGGGGCGAATGGAACACTGAAGCTTTCTTT. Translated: CASSPDFRGEWNTEAFF.